This T cell receptor (beta chain) was profiled in a study of technical replicates of blood from a handful of donors. Germline CDR1 reads MNHEY; CDR2 reads SVGAGI. The CDR3 loop spans 13 amino acids. Trimming took 7 bases from V and 4 from J; bases not matched to a gene: 5. Profiled with immunoSEQ multiplex PCR; TCRdb holds only in-frame clones, not every one. The sample lists tens of thousands of clones, approximately 94% occurring once. The chain links TRBV6-5 to TRBJ2-5; 8 bases are shared with TRBD1. The source is a human donor in good health. The sample taken for sequencing was T cells isolated from PBMCs. The chain's CDR3 is CASTTGDRETQYF. Written as DNA, the CDR3 is TGTGCCAGCACGACAGGGGATCGAGAGACCCAGTACTTC.